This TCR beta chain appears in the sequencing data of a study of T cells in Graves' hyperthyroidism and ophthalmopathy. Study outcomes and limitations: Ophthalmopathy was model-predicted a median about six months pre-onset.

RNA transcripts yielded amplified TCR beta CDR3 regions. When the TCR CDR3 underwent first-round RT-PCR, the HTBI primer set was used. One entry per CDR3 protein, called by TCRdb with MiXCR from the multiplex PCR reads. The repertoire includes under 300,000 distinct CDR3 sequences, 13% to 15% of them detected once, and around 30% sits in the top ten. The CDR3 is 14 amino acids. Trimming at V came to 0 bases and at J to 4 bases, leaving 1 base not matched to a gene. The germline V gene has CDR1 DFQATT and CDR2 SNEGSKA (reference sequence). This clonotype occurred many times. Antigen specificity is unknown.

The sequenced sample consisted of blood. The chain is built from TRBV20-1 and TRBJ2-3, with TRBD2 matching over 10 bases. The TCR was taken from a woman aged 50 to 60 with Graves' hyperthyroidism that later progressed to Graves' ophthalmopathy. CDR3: CSAREGLAADTQYF. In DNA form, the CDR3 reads TGCAGTGCTAGAGAAGGACTAGCGGCAGATACGCAGTATTTT.